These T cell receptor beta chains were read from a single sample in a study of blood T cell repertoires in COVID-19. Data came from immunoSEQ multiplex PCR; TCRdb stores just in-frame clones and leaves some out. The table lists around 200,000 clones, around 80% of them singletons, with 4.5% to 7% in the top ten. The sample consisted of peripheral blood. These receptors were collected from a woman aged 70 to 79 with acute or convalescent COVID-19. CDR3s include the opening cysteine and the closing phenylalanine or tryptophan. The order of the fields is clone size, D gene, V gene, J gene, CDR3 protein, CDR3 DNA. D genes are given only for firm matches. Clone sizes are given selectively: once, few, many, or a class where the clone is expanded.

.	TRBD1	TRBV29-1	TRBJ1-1	CSAGQGANTEAFF	TGCAGCGCCGGACAGGGGGCGAACACTGAAGCTTTCTTT
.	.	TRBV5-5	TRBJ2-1	CASSPPNWNEQFF	TGTGCCAGCAGCCCCCCTAACTGGAATGAGCAGTTCTTC
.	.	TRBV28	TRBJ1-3	CASSSSLGGSGNTIYF	TGTGCCAGCAGTTCCAGCCTGGGAGGCTCTGGAAACACCATATATTTT
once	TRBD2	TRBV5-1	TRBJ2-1	CASSRFGGLAGQYNEQFF	TGCGCCAGCAGCCGCTTCGGGGGGCTAGCGGGACAATACAATGAGCAGTTCTTC
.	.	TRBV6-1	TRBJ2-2	CASSEAWTHGGELFF	TGTGCCAGCAGTGAAGCTTGGACTCACGGCGGGGAGCTGTTTTTT
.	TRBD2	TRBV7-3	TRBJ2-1	CASSLASASGRNEQFF	TGTGCCAGCAGCTTAGCTTCGGCTAGCGGGAGAAATGAGCAGTTCTTC
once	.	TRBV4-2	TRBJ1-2	CASSQDLRLLNSGYTF	TGTGCCAGCAGCCAAGATCTTAGACTCCTGAACTCTGGCTACACCTTC
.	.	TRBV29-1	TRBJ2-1	CSVEQGNAEQFF	TGCAGCGTTGAGCAGGGAAACGCTGAGCAGTTCTTC
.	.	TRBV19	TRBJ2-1	CASSFSYNEQFF	TGTGCCAGTAGCTTCTCCTACAATGAGCAGTTCTTC
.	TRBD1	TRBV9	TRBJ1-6	CASSVAPGQDNSPLHF	TGTGCCAGCAGCGTAGCCCCGGGACAGGACAATTCACCCCTCCACTTT
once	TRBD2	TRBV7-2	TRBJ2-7	CASSISGSLFEQYF	TGTGCCAGCAGCATTAGCGGGAGCCTATTCGAGCAGTACTTC
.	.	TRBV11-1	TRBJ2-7	CASSLGMTGGPYEQYF	TGTGCCAGCAGCTTAGGTATGACAGGAGGCCCCTACGAGCAGTACTTC
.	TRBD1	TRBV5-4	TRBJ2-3	CASSSTGGGITDTQYF	TGTGCCAGCAGCTCTACAGGGGGCGGTATCACAGATACGCAGTATTTT
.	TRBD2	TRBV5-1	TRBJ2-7	CASSLAGGLTYYEQYF	TGCGCCAGCAGCTTGGCGGGAGGGCTAACCTACTACGAGCAGTACTTC
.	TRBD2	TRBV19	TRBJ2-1	CASSIGLADLSEQFF	TGTGCCAGTAGTATAGGCCTAGCGGACCTCAGTGAGCAGTTCTTC
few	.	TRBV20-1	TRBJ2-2	CSASGASNTGELFF	TGCAGTGCCAGTGGGGCCTCGAACACCGGGGAGCTGTTTTTT
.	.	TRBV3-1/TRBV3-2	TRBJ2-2	CASSPPWGNTNTGELFF	TGTGCCAGCAGCCCCCCGTGGGGCAACACGAACACCGGGGAGCTGTTTTTT
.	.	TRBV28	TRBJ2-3	CASIGWVGQGQDTQYF	TGTGCCAGCATCGGATGGGTGGGGCAGGGTCAAGATACGCAGTATTTT
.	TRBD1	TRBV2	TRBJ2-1	CASSEAWTGPNEQFF	TGTGCCAGCAGTGAAGCTTGGACAGGGCCCAATGAGCAGTTCTTC
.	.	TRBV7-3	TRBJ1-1	CASSQGGNTEAFF	TGTGCCAGCAGCCAAGGCGGGAACACTGAAGCTTTCTTT
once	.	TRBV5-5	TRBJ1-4	CASSPRGGGLNEKLFF	TGTGCCAGCAGCCCGAGGGGCGGGGGGCTAAATGAAAAACTGTTTTTT
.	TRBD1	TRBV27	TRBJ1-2	CASSPQGASYGYTF	TGTGCCAGCAGTCCACAGGGGGCTTCCTATGGCTACACCTTC
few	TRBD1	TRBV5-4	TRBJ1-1	CASSLAQGAPFF	TGTGCCAGCAGCTTGGCACAGGGGGCACCTTTCTTT
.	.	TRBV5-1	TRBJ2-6	CASSLGDSGANVLTF	TGCGCCAGCAGCTTGGGAGACTCTGGGGCCAACGTCCTGACTTTC
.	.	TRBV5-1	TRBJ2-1	CASGFRGRQDNEQFF	TGCGCCAGCGGATTCAGGGGAAGGCAGGACAATGAGCAGTTCTTC
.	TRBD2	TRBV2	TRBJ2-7	CASNGLASQEQYF	TGTGCCAGCAACGGACTAGCGAGCCAGGAGCAGTACTTC
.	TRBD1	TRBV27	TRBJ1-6	CASSTRGRNLPLHF	TGTGCCAGCAGTACCAGGGGGCGGAATTTACCCCTCCACTTT
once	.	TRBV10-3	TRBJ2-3	CAIRETLGADTQYF	TGTGCCATCAGGGAGACTCTCGGAGCAGATACGCAGTATTTT
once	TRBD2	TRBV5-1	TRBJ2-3	CASSLTGTSSTDTQYF	TGCGCCAGCAGCTTGACCGGGACTAGCTCCACAGATACGCAGTATTTT
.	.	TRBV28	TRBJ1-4	CASVRGNEKLFF	TGTGCCAGCGTCCGGGGTAATGAAAAACTGTTTTTT
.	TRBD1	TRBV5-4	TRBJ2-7	CASSPSGGKTGLHEQYF	TGTGCCAGCAGCCCCTCTGGGGGAAAGACAGGGCTTCACGAGCAGTACTTC
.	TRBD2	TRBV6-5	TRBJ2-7	CASSYASGSRHEQYF	TGTGCCAGCAGTTACGCCAGCGGGAGCAGGCACGAGCAGTACTTC
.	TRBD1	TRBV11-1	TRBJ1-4	CASSPDRVGEKLFF	TGTGCCAGCAGCCCCGACAGGGTCGGCGAAAAACTGTTTTTT
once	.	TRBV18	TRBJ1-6	CASSPASETVNSPLHF	TGTGCCAGCTCACCTGCGTCCGAGACAGTTAATTCACCCCTCCACTTT
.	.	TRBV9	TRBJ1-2	CASSVRQDNYGYTF	TGTGCCAGCAGCGTAAGACAGGATAACTATGGCTACACCTTC
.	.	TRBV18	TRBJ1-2	CASSRGQWDYGYTF	TGTGCCAGCTCACGGGGGCAGTGGGACTATGGCTACACCTTC
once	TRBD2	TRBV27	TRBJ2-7	CASSLLAGVAHEQYF	TGTGCCAGCAGTTTACTAGCGGGAGTTGCCCACGAGCAGTACTTC
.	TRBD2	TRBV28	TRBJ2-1	CASRGSGADSYNEQFF	TGTGCCAGCAGGGGTAGCGGGGCCGACTCCTACAATGAGCAGTTCTTC
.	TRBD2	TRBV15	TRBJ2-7	CATSRTLFQVGLAPYEQYF	TGTGCCACCAGCAGAACTCTTTTCCAGGTTGGACTAGCCCCCTACGAGCAGTACTTC
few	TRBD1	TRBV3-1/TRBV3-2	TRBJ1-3	CASSRDRVGNTIYF	TGTGCCAGCAGCCGCGACAGGGTTGGAAACACCATATATTTT
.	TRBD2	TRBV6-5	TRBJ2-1	CASSYGHGGARYEQFF	TGTGCCAGCAGTTACGGGCACGGGGGGGCGCGTTATGAGCAGTTCTTC
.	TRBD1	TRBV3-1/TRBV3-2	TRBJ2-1	CASSHHSTGRDEQFF	TGTGCCAGCAGCCACCATTCGACAGGGCGTGATGAGCAGTTCTTC